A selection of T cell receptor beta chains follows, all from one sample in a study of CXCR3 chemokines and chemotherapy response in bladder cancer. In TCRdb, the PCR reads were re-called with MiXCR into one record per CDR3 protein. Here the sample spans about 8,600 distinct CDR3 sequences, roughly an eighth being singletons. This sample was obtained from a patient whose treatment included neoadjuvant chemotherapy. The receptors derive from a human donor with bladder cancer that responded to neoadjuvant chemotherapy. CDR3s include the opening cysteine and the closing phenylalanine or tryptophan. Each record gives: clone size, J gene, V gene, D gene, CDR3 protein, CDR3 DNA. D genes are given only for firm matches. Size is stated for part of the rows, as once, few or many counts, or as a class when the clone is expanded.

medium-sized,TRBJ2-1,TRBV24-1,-,CATQEGNEQFF,TGTGCCACGCAAGAGGGTAATGAGCAGTTCTTC
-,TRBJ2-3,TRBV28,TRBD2,CASKLATALRPYTQYF,TGTGCCAGCAAACTAGCGACAGCCCTAAGGCCCTATACGCAGTATTTT
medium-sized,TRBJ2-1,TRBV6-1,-,CASSDRDKLYLSYNEQFF,TGTGCCAGCAGTGACCGGGACAAACTTTACCTCTCCTACAATGAGCAGTTCTTC
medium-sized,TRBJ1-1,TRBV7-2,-,CASSRKGDTEAFF,TGTGCCAGCAGCCGTAAGGGTGACACTGAAGCTTTCTTT
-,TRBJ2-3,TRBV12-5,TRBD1,CASGLDRATDTQYF,TGTGCTAGTGGTCTGGACAGGGCGACAGATACGCAGTATTTT
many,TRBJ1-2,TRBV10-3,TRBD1,CAISAGQGSYGYTF,TGTGCCATCAGTGCCGGACAGGGAAGTTATGGCTACACCTTC
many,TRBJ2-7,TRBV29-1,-,CSVAPGVRYEQYF,TGCAGCGTAGCCCCGGGGGTGAGGTACGAGCAGTACTTC
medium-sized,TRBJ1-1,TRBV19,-,CASSIGGPFQAEAFF,TGTGCCAGTAGTATAGGGGGGCCTTTTCAGGCTGAAGCTTTCTTT
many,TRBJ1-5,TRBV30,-,CAWSVSGDQPQHF,TGTGCCTGGAGTGTGTCGGGGGATCAGCCCCAGCATTTT
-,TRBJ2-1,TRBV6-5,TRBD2,CASSPGLAGGPNEQFF,TGTGCCAGCAGTCCGGGACTAGCGGGGGGGCCGAATGAGCAGTTCTTC
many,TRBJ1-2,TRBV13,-,CASSLIRGENGYTF,TGTGCCAGCAGCTTAATAAGGGGGGAGAATGGCTACACCTTC
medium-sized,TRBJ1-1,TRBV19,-,CASSDPTGRTEAFF,TGTGCCAGTAGTGACCCCACAGGGCGCACTGAAGCTTTCTTT
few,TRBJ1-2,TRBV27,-,CASSLFPRTASPYGYTF,TGTGCCAGCAGTTTATTTCCTCGGACCGCTTCTCCCTATGGCTACACCTTC
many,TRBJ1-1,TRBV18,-,CASSPDVGRFTNTEAFF,TGTGCCAGCTCACCGGACGTGGGCCGGTTTACGAACACTGAAGCTTTCTTT
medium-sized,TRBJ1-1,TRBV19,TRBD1,CASRLSGQGVSTEAFF,TGTGCCAGTAGGCTATCGGGACAGGGGGTCTCCACTGAAGCTTTCTTT
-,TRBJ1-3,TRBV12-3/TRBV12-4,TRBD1,CATRTGASGNTIYF,TGTGCCACCCGAACAGGGGCCTCTGGAAACACCATATATTTT
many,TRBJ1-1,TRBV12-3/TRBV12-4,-,CASSQQGFTEAFF,TGTGCCAGCAGCCAACAGGGTTTCACTGAAGCTTTCTTT
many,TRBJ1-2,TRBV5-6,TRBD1,CASSLLHRGNNYGYTF,TGTGCCAGCAGCTTGTTGCACAGGGGAAACAACTATGGCTACACCTTC
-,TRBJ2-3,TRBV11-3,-,CASSPGGGTDTQYF,TGTGCCAGCAGCCCTGGGGGTGGGACAGATACGCAGTATTTT
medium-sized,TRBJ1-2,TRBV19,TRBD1,CASKGRGGLGYGYTF,TGTGCCAGTAAGGGGAGAGGGGGCCTCGGCTATGGCTACACCTTC
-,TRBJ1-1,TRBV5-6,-,CASSLEVTRRGTEAFF,TGTGCCAGCAGCTTGGAAGTGACACGCCGAGGCACTGAAGCTTTCTTT
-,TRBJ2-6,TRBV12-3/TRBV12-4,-,CASIGTGTSGANVLTF,TGTGCCAGCATCGGGACGGGAACCTCTGGGGCCAACGTCCTGACTTTC
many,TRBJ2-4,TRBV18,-,CASSPDWKKNIQYF,TGTGCCAGCTCACCAGACTGGAAAAAAAACATTCAGTACTTC
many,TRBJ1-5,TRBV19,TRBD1,CASNTGGGGNQPQHF,TGTGCCAGTAATACAGGGGGCGGTGGCAATCAGCCCCAGCATTTT
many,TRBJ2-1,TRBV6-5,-,CASSYDVGQGRDEQFF,TGTGCCAGCAGTTACGATGTTGGGCAGGGTCGAGATGAGCAGTTCTTC
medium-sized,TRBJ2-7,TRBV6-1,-,CASSATDISHEQYF,TGTGCCAGCAGTGCCACAGACATCTCCCACGAGCAGTACTTC
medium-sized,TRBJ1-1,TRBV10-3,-,CAILTSAGTEAFF,TGTGCCATCCTGACTAGCGCGGGGACTGAAGCTTTCTTT
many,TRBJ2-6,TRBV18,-,CASSPQGALSGANVLTF,TGTGCCAGCTCACCACAGGGTGCCCTCTCTGGGGCCAACGTCCTGACTTTC
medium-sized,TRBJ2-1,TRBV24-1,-,CATSDFGEQFF,TGTGCCACCAGTGATTTTGGTGAGCAGTTCTTC
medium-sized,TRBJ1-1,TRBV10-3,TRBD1,CAIQRDRDTEAFF,TGTGCCATCCAAAGGGACAGGGACACTGAAGCTTTCTTT
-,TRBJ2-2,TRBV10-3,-,CAISESNGGGAGELFF,TGTGCCATCAGTGAGTCGAATGGGGGCGGCGCCGGGGAGCTGTTTTTT
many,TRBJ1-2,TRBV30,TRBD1,CACHYRDREVRGYTF,TGTGCCTGCCATTACCGGGACAGGGAAGTACGTGGCTACACCTTC
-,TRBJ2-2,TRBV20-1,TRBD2,CSASGLADNTGELFF,TGCAGTGCTAGTGGACTAGCGGATAACACCGGGGAGCTGTTTTTT
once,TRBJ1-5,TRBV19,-,CASSIPSQDVSNQPQHF,TGTGCCAGTAGTATTCCGTCCCAGGATGTTAGCAATCAGCCCCAGCATTTT
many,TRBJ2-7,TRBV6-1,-,CASREVQTEQYF,TGTGCCAGCAGAGAAGTCCAGACCGAGCAGTACTTC
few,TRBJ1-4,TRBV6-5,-,CASGRGAGEKLFF,TGTGCCAGCGGGAGGGGCGCCGGTGAAAAACTGTTTTTT
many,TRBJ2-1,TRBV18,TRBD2,CASSPLPIAGGPNEQFF,TGTGCCAGCTCACCACTGCCCATAGCGGGGGGCCCCAATGAGCAGTTCTTC
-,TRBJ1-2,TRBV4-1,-,CASSQERRYTF,TGCGCCAGCAGCCAAGAACGGCGCTACACCTTC
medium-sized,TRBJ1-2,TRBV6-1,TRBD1,CASSATQGAENYGYTF,TGTGCCAGCAGCGCCACCCAGGGGGCAGAGAACTATGGCTACACCTTC
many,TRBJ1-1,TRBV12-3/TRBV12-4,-,CASSFLEEAFF,TGTGCCAGCAGTTTTCTAGAGGAAGCTTTCTTT
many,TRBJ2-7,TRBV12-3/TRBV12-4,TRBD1,CASSQGGQYYEQYF,TGTGCCAGCAGCCAAGGGGGACAGTACTACGAGCAGTACTTC
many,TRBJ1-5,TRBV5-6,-,CASSLSRDRNQPQHF,TGTGCCAGCAGCTTGTCCCGGGATCGCAATCAGCCCCAGCATTTT
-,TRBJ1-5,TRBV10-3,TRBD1,CAISESGTGGGQPQHF,TGTGCCATCAGTGAGTCGGGGACAGGGGGAGGTCAGCCCCAGCATTTT
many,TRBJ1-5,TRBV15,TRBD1,CATSRGGQGGQPQHF,TGTGCCACCAGCAGAGGGGGACAGGGTGGACAGCCCCAGCATTTT
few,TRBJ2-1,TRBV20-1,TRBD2,CSVSTSGGFDEQFF,TGCAGTGTTTCCACTAGCGGGGGCTTCGATGAGCAGTTCTTC
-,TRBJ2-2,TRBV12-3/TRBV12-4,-,CASSLGSAWNTGELFF,TGTGCCAGCAGTTTGGGCAGCGCATGGAACACCGGGGAGCTGTTTTTT
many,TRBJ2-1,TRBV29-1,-,CSVEPENYNEQFF,TGCAGCGTTGAACCGGAAAACTACAATGAGCAGTTCTTC
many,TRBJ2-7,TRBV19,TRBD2,CASGTRVEQYF,TGTGCCAGTGGGACTAGAGTCGAGCAGTACTTC
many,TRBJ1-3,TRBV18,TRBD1,CASSQGQGTGNTIYF,TGTGCCAGCTCACAGGGACAGGGCACTGGAAACACCATATATTTT
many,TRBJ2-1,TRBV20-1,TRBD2,CSADTSASYNEQFF,TGCAGTGCCGATACTAGCGCTTCCTACAATGAGCAGTTCTTC
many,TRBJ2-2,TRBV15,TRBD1,CATSGLQGVTGELFF,TGTGCCACCAGCGGATTACAGGGGGTGACCGGGGAGCTGTTTTTT
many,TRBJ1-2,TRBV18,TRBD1,CASSPGQAIYTF,TGTGCCAGCTCACCAGGACAGGCGATCTACACCTTC
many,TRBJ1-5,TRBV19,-,CASSIWGQSNQPQHF,TGTGCCAGTAGTATTTGGGGGCAGAGCAATCAGCCCCAGCATTTT
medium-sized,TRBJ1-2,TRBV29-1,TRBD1,CSARQGSVYGYTF,TGCAGCGCGAGACAGGGTTCTGTTTATGGCTACACCTTC
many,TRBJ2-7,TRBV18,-,CASSAGTGPSGEQYF,TGTGCCAGCTCGGCCGGTACAGGGCCATCCGGGGAGCAGTACTTC
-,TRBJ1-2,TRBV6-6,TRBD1,CASSPGQSNYGYTF,TGTGCCAGCAGTCCGGGACAGTCTAACTATGGCTACACCTTC
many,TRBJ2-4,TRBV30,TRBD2,CALAGEGWNIQYF,TGTGCCTTAGCGGGGGAGGGCTGGAACATTCAGTACTTC
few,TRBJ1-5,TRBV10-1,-,CASGEANQPQHF,TGCGCCAGCGGTGAGGCTAATCAGCCCCAGCATTTT
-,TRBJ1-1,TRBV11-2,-,CASSSLRASTEAFF,TGTGCCAGCAGCAGCTTACGGGCAAGTACTGAAGCTTTCTTT